This T cell receptor beta chain was sequenced for a study of CD8 T cells in ankylosing spondylitis. Overall study results and limits: Clones tied to disease were said to be significantly enriched in matched ankylosing spondylitis synovial fluid.

In its sample, this clonotype was seen a few times. Its antigen is unidentified. Germline V gene data show CDR1 as SGDLS and CDR2 as YYNGEE. This CDR3 region has 15 residues. The V end lost 0 bases, the J end lost 7 bases, and 14 bases lay between the germline ends. Making the TCR beta libraries involved quantitative 5'-RACE with molecular barcodes. TCRdb redid the calling of the 5' RACE reads with MiXCR, one entry per CDR3 protein. The sample includes 300,000 to 350,000 distinct CDR3 sequences, under 25% of them seen just once. The sequenced material came from blood, either unsorted or a sorted T cell fraction (not recorded which). This TCR was sampled from a female donor with ankylosing spondylitis or in good health (not recorded which). The chain recombines TRBV9 with TRBJ2-1; D not certain. CDR3 coding DNA: TGTGCCAGCAGCGTAGCTATGGACCGACAAAATGAGCAGTTCTTC. Protein sequence: CASSVAMDRQNEQFF. The whole variable domain, remainder taken from reference TRBV9 and TRBJ2-1, is DSGVTQTPKHLITATGQRVTLRCSPRSGDLSVYWYQQSLDQGLQFLIQYYNGEERAKGNILERFSAQQFPDLHSELNLSSLELGDSALYFCASSVAMDRQNEQFFGPGTRLTVL.